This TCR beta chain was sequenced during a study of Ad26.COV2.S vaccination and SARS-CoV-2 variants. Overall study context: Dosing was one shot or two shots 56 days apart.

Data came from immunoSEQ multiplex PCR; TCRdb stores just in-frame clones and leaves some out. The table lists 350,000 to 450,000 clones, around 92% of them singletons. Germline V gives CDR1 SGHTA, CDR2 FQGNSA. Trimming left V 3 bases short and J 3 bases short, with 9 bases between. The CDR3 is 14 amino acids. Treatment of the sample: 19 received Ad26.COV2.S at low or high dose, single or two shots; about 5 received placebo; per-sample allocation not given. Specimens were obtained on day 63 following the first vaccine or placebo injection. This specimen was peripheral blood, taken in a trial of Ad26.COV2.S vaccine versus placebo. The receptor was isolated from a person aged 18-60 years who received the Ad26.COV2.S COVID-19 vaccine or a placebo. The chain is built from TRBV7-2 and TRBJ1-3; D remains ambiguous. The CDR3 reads CASSFPGGGNTIYF. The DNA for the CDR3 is TGTGCCAGCAGCTTCCCGGGCGGTGGAAACACCATATATTTT.